This entry describes one T cell receptor beta chain. As yet, its antigen is unknown. The data were obtained in a study of cytomegalovirus exposure and HLA in healthy donors. Profiled with immunoSEQ multiplex PCR; TCRdb holds only in-frame clones, not every one. The sample lists some 170,000 clones; 85% to 90% were seen once. Study observations and caveats: Most TCR sequences were rare, but some public TCRs occurred in many donors. The investigators catalogued about 170 TCR beta chains as cytomegalovirus-associated.

The V gene's germline CDR1 is LNHNV and CDR2 YYDKDF (reference sequence). The CDR3 sequence is 12 residues long. Trimming removed 2 bases from V and 3 bases from J, with 3 bases in between. Sequencing was carried out using PBMCs. This chain uses TRBV15 with TRBJ2-3; D gene ambiguous. The sequence derives from a young woman in good health and CMV-seronegative. The CDR3 sequence: CATSRQTDTQYF. Here the CDR3 DNA reads TGTGCCACCAGCAGACAGACAGATACGCAGTATTTT.